These 9 T cell receptor beta chains came from one sample sequenced in a study of radiotherapy plus CTLA-4 blockade in lung cancer (dated by TCRdb to between 2018 and 2020). The library was built by means of the immunoSEQ multiplex PCR assay. TCRdb limited this immuneACCESS table to in-frame rearrangements with V and J called. A share of clones is missing; checked studies link under half to unresolved V genes, and the rest is unexplained. This sample has about 15,000 clones in its table, and 55% to 80% of those were observed once. 46% of the sample lies in the top ten. Sequencing was performed on peripheral blood, taken from a patient treated with radiotherapy plus ipilimumab. The receptors come from a human donor with non-small cell lung cancer whose response to radiotherapy plus ipilimumab could not be evaluated.

This clone is medium-sized in the sample. The gene calls are TRBV5-4 and TRBJ2-7, with 11 bases lining up with TRBD2. The germline V gene has CDR1 SGHNT and CDR2 YYREEE (reference sequence). The V and J ends lost 4 bases and 0 bases, in that order; junction bases with no gene match: 6. CDR3 length: 16 residues. The CDR3 nucleotides are TGTGCCAGCAGCGAAACTAGCGGGGGCCCCTCCTACGAGCAGTACTTC. The encoded protein is CASSETSGGPSYEQYF.

The chain carries TRBV4-2 and TRBJ2-5; 12 bases match TRBD2. The CDR3 is made up of 18 amino acids. From germline, CDR1 is LGHNA and CDR2 YNFKEQ. Germline trimming cut 3 bases from V and 5 bases from J; bases unmatched to any gene: 13. CDR3 sequence: CASSQGGLAGGSGETQYF. The CDR3 DNA sequence: TGTGCCAGCAGCCAGGGCGGGCTAGCGGGGGGGTCCGGCGAGACCCAGTACTTC.

This chain joins TRBV19 and TRBJ1-1; 11 bases align to TRBD1. With 5 bases clipped from V and 2 bases from J, the junction kept 4 bases outside the gene matches. The CDR3 has 15 amino acids. CDR1 is LNHDA, CDR2 SQIVND, per germline (reference sequence). The CDR3 region is CASSGWTGGNTEAFF. CDR3 nucleotides: TGTGCCAGTAGTGGGTGGACAGGGGGCAACACTGAAGCTTTCTTT.

This clone turned up a few times. The rearrangement uses TRBV2 and TRBJ1-1; D may be TRBD1 (5 bases). Germline V lookup: CDR1 SNHLY, CDR2 FYNNEI. This CDR3 has 13 amino acids. V dropped 0 bases and J dropped 11 bases, with 13 bases sitting between them. The CDR3 DNA reads as TGTGCCAGCAGTGAAGCGTGGGAGGGGTTGGCTTTCTTT. The encoded protein is CASSEAWEGLAFF.

The chain links TRBV19 to TRBJ1-2, with D unclear. V lost 3 bases to trimming and J lost 4 bases, with 9 bases between them. The CDR3 is 13 residues long. Germline CDR1 and CDR2: LNHDA and SQIVND (reference sequence). This CDR3 reads CASSIGEGYGYTF. DNA of the CDR3: TGTGCCAGTAGTATCGGGGAGGGCTATGGCTACACCTTC.

The chain couples TRBV6-6 to TRBJ2-7; no clear D. Trimming stripped 6 bases from V and 6 bases from J, with 15 bases between. There are 13 residues in the CDR3. Per the germline V gene, CDR1 is MNHNY and CDR2 is SVGAGI (reference sequence). The CDR3 nucleotides read TGTGCCAGCAGCCAGGAAGTATACTCCGAGCAGTACGTC. It translates to CASSQEVYSEQYV.

The chain joins TRBV5-5 to TRBJ2-3; TRBD1 might be the D (6 bases). V gave up 0 bases and J gave up 4 bases, with 9 bases separating them. Germline CDR1 reads SGHKS; CDR2 reads YYEKEE (reference sequence). This CDR3 region has 14 residues. CDR3 in amino acids: CASSLEQGSDTQYF. The CDR3 bases are TGTGCCAGCAGCTTGGAACAGGGTTCAGATACGCAGTATTTT.

CDR3 bases: TGTGCCGGAGGGGCTGGGGTCCAGATGAACACTGAAGCTTTCTTT. This gives the protein CAGGAGVQMNTEAFF. This chain links TRBV7-2 with TRBJ1-1, with D possibly matching TRBD1 (5 bases). Trimming removed 11 bases from V and 0 bases from J, with 19 bases in between. The CDR3 contains 15 residues. Germline loops: CDR1 SGHTA, CDR2 FQGNSA.

V is TRBV18 and J is TRBJ2-3; tentative D call: TRBD2 (6 bases). Trimming removed 2 bases at V and 0 bases at J, with 15 bases between. This CDR3 comprises 17 residues. Germline V lookup: CDR1 KGHSH, CDR2 LQKENI. DNA for the CDR3: TGTGCCAGCTCACCATCTTGGAATAGCGGTAGCACAGATACGCAGTATTTT. Amino acids: CASSPSWNSGSTDTQYF.